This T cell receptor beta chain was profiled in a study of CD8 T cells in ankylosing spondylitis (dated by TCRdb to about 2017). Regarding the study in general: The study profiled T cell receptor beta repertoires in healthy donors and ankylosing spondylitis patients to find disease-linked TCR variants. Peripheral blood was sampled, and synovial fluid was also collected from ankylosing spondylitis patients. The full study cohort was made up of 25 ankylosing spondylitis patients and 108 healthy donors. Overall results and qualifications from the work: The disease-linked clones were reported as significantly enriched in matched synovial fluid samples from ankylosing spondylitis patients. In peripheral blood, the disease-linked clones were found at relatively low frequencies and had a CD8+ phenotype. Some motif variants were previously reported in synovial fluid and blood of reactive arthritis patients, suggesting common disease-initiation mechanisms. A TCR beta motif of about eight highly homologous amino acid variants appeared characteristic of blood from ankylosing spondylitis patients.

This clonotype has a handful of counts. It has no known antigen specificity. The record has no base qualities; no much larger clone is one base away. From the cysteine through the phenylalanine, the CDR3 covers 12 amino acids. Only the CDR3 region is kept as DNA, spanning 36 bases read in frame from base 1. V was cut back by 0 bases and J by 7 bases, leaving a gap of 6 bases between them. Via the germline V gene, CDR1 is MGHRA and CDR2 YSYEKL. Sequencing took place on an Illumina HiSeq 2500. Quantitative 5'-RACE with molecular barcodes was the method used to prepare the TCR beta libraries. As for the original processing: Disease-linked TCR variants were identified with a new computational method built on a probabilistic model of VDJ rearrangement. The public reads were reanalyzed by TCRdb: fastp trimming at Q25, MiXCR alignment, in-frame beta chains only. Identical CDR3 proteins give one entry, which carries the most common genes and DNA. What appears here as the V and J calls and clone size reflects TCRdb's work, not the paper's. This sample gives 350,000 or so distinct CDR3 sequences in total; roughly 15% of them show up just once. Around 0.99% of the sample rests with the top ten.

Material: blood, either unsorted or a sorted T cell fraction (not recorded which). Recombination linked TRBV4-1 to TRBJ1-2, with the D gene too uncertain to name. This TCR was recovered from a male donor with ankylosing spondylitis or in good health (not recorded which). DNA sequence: TGCGCCAGCAGCCAAGATTTGGGTGGCTACACCTTC. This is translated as CASSQDLGGYTF.